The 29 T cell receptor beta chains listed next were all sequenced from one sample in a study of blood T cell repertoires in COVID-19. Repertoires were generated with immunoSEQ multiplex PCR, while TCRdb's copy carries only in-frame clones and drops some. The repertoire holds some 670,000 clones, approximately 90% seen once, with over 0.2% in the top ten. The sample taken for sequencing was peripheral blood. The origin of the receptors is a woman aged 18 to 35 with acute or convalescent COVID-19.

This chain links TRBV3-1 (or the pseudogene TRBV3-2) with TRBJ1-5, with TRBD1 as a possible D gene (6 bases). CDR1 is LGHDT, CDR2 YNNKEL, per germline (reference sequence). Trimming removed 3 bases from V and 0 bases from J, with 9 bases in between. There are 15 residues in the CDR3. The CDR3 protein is CASSHGQYSNQPQHF. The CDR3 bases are TGTGCCAGCAGCCACGGACAGTATAGCAATCAGCCCCAGCATTTT.

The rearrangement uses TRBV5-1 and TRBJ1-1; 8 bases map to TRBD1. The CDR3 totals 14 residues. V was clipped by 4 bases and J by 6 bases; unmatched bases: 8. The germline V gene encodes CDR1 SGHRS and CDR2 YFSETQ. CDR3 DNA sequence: TGCGCCAGCAGCCCATATACAGGGGGGTCTGAAGCTTTCTTT. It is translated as CASSPYTGGSEAFF.

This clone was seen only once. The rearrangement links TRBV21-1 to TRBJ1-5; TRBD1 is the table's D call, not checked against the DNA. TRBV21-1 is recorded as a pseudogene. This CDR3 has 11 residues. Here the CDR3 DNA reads TGTGCCAGCACAGGGTATCAGCCCCAGCATTTT. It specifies CASTGYQPQHF.

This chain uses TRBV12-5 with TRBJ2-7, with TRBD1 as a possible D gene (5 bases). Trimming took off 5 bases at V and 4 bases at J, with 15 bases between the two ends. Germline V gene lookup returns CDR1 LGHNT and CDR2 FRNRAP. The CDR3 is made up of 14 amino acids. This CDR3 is CASGTRGHQYEQYF. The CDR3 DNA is TGTGCTAGTGGTACGCGCGGACACCAATACGAGCAGTACTTC. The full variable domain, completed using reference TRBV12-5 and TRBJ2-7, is DARVTQTPRHKVTEMGQEVTMRCQPILGHNTVFWYRQTMMQGLELLAYFRNRAPLDDSGMPKDRFSAEMPDATLATLKIQPSEPRDSAVYFCASGTRGHQYEQYFGPGTRLTVT.

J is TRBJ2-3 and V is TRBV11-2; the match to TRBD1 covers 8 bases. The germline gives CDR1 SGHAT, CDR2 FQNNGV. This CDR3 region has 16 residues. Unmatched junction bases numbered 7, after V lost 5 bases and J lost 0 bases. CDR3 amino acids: CASSLLQGASTDTQYF. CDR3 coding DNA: TGTGCCAGCAGCCTACTCCAGGGGGCCAGCACAGATACGCAGTATTTT. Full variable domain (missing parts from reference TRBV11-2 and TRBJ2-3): EAGVAQSPRYKIIEKRQSVAFWCNPISGHATLYWYQQILGQGPKLLIQFQNNGVVDDSQLPKDRFSAERLKGVDSTLKIQPAKLEDSAVYLCASSLLQGASTDTQYFGPGTRLTVL.

CDR3 protein: CASSPFGNTIYF. In DNA form, the CDR3 reads TGTGCCAGCAGCCCTTTTGGAAACACCATATATTTT. The rearrangement uses TRBV7-9 and TRBJ1-3; D unclear. Germline CDR1 and CDR2: SEHNR and FQNEAQ (reference sequence). This CDR3 is 12 amino acids long. Trimming took 5 bases from V and 3 from J, leaving 5 bases between them.

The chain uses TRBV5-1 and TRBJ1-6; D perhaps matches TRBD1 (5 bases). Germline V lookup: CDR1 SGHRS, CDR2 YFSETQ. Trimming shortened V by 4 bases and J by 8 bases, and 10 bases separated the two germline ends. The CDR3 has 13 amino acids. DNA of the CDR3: TGCGCCAGCAGCCTACAGGTTGATTCACCCCTCCACTTT. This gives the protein CASSLQVDSPLHF. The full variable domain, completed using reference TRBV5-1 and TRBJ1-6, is KAGVTQTPRYLIKTRGQQVTLSCSPISGHRSVSWYQQTPGQGLQFLFEYFSETQRNKGNFPGRFSGRQFSNSRSEMNVSTLELGDSALYLCASSLQVDSPLHFGNGTRLTVT.

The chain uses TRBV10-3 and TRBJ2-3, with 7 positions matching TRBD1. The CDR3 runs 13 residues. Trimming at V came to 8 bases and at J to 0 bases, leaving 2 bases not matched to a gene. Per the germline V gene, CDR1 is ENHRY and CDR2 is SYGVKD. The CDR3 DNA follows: TGTGCCATCCACAGGGGTAGCACAGATACGCAGTATTTT. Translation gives CAIHRGSTDTQYF.

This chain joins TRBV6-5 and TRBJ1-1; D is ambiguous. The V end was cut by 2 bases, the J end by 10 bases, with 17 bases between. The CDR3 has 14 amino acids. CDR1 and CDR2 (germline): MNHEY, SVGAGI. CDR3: CASSYGAPVEGAFF. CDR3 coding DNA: TGTGCCAGCAGTTACGGCGCCCCGGTCGAGGGAGCTTTCTTT.

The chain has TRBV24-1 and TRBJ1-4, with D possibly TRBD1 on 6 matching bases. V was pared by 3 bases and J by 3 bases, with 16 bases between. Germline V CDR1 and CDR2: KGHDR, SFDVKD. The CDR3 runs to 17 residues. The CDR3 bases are TGTGCCACCAGTGATACCGGGACAACCCTCTCTAATGAAAAACTGTTTTTT. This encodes CATSDTGTTLSNEKLFF.

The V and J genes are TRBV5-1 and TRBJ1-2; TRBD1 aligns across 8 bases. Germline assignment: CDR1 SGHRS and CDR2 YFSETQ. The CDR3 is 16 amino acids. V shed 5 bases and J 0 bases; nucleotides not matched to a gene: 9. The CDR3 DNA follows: TGCGCCAGCAGATGGACAGGGCGGGAAGCTAACTATGGCTACACCTTC. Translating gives CASRWTGREANYGYTF.

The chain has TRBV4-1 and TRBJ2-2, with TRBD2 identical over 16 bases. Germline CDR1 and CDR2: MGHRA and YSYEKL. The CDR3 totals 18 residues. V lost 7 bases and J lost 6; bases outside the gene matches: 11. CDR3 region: CASTPGLAGGPGAGELFF. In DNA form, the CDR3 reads TGCGCCAGCACCCCGGGACTAGCGGGGGGGCCGGGGGCCGGGGAGCTGTTTTTT.

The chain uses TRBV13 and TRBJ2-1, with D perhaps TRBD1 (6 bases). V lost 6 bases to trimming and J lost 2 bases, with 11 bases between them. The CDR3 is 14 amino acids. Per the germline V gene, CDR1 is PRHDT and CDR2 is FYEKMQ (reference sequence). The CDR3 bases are TGTGCCAGCAGTTCCCGGGACACCTACAATGAGCAGTTCTTC. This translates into CASSSRDTYNEQFF.

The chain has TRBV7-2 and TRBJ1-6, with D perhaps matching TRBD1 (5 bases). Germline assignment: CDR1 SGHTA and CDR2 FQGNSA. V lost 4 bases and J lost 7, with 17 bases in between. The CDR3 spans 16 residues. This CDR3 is CASSWGAPGGNSPLHF. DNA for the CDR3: TGTGCCAGCAGCTGGGGCGCTCCTGGGGGGAATTCACCCCTCCACTTT.

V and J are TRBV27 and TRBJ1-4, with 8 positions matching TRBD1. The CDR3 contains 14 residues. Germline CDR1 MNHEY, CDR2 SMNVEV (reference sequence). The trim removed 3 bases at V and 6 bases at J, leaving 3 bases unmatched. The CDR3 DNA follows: TGTGCCAGCAGTTTCAGGGGGCAACATGAAAAACTGTTTTTT. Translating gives CASSFRGQHEKLFF. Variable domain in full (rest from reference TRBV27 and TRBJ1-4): EAQVTQNPRYLITVTGKKLTVTCSQNMNHEYMSWYRQDPGLGLRQIYYSMNVEVTDKGDVPEGYKVSRKEKRNFPLILESPSPNQTSLYFCASSFRGQHEKLFFGSGTQLSVL.

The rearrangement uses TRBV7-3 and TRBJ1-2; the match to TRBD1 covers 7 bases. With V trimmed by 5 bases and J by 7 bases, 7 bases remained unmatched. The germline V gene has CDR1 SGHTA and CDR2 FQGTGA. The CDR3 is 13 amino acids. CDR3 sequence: CASSPTHRGGYTF. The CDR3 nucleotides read TGTGCCAGCAGCCCCACCCACAGGGGTGGCTACACCTTC.

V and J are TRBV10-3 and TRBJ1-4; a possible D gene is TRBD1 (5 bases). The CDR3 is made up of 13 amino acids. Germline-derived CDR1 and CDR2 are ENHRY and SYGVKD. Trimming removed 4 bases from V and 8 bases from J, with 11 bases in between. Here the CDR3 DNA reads TGTGCCATCAGTGTCCAGGGTAGCGAAAAACTGTTTTTT. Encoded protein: CAISVQGSEKLFF.

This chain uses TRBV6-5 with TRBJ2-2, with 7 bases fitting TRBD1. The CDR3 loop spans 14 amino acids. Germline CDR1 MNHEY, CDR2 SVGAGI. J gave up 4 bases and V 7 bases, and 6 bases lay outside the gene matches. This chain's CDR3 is CASKGAGGTGELFF. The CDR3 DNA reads TGTGCCAGCAAGGGAGCAGGGGGCACCGGGGAGCTGTTTTTT.

CDR3 sequence: CASGRGISTNEKLFF. CDR3 sequence (DNA): TGTGCCAGCGGCAGGGGAATATCAACTAATGAAAAACTGTTTTTT. The V call is TRBV6-5, the J call TRBJ1-4; tentative D call: TRBD1 (6 bases). Germline CDR1 and CDR2: MNHEY and SVGAGI. V lost 8 bases and J 0 bases, leaving 13 bases between the germline ends. The CDR3 runs 15 residues.

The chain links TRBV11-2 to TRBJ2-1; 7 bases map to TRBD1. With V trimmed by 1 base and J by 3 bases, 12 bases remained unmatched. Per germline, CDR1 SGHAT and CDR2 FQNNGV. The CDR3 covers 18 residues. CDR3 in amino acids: CASSLGSVRDRNYNEQFF. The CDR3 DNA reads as TGTGCCAGCAGCTTAGGCTCCGTCCGGGACAGAAACTACAATGAGCAGTTCTTC.

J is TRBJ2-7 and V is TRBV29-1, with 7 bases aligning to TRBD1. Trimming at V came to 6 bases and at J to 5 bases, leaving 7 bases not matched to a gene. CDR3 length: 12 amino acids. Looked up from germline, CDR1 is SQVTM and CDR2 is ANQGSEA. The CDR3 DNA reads TGCAGCGTGGCAAAGACAGGGAACGAGCAGTACTTC. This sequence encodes CSVAKTGNEQYF.

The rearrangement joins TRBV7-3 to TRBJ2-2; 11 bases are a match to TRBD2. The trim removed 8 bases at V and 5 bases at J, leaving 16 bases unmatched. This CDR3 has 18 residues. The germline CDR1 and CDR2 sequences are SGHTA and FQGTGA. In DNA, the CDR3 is TGTGCCAGCGCCCGACTAGCGGGGAATATGGGAGGGACCGGGGAGCTGTTTTTT. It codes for CASARLAGNMGGTGELFF.

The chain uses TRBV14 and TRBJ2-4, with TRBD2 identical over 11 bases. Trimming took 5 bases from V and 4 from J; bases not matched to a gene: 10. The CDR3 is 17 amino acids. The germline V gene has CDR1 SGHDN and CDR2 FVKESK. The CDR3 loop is CASSEGAVAGGKNIQYF. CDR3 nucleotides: TGTGCCAGCAGCGAAGGGGCGGTAGCGGGGGGGAAAAACATTCAGTACTTC.

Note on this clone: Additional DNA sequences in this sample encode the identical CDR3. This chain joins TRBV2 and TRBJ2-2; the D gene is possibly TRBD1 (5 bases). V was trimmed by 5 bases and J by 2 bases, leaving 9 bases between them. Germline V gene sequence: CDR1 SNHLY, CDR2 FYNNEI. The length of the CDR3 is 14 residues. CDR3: CASSRDRNTGELFF. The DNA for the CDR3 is TGTGCCAGCAGTAGAGACAGAAACACCGGGGAGCTGTTTTTT.

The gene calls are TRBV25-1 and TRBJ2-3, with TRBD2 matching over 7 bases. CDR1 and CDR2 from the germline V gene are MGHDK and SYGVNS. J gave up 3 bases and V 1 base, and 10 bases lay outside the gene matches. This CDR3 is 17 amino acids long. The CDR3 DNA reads TGTGCCAGCAGTGAATCCCGGACTAGTATAGGGACAGATACGCAGTATTTT. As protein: CASSESRTSIGTDTQYF. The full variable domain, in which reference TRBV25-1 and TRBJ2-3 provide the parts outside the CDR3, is EADIYQTPRYLVIGTGKKITLECSQTMGHDKMYWYQQDPGMELHLIHYSYGVNSTEKGDLSSESTVSRIRTEHFPLTLESARPSHTSQYLCASSESRTSIGTDTQYFGPGTRLTVL.

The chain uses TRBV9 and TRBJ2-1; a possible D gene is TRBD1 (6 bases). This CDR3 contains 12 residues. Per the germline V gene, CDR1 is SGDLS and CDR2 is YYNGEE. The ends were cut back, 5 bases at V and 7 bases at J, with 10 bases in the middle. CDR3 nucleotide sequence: TGTGCCAGCAGTCAGGGGTATAATGAGCAGTTCTTC. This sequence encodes CASSQGYNEQFF.

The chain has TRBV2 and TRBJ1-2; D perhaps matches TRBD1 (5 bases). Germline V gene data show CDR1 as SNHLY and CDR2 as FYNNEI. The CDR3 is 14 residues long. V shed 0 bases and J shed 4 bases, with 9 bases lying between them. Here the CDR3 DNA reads TGTGCCAGCAGTGAAGCGCCGGGGGTCTATGGCTACACCTTC. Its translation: CASSEAPGVYGYTF. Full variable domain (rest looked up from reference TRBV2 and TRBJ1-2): EPEVTQTPSHQVTQMGQEVILRCVPISNHLYFYWYRQILGQKVEFLVSFYNNEISEKSEIFDDQFSVERPDGSNFTLKIRSTKLEDSAMYFCASSEAPGVYGYTFGSGTRLTVV.

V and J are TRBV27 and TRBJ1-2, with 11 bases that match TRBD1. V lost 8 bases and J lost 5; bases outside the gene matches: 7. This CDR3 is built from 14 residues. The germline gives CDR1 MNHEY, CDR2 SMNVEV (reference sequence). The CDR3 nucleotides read TGTGCCAGCTCCCATGGGACAGGGGGTTATGGCTACACCTTC. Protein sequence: CASSHGTGGYGYTF.

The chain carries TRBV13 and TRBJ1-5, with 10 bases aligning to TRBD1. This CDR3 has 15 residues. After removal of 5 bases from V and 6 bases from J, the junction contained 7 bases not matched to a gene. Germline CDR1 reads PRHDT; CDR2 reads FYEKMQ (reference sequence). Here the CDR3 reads CASSHGTGVGQPQHF. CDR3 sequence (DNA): TGTGCCAGCAGCCACGGGACAGGGGTTGGTCAGCCCCAGCATTTT.